Each of the 26 T cell receptor beta chains below was sequenced from the same sample in a study of cytomegalovirus exposure and HLA in healthy donors. Sequencing was performed with immunoSEQ multiplex PCR; in TCRdb, only in-frame clones are kept and a portion is missing. The data show approximately 100,000 clones, with roughly nine tenths seen just once and 1.5% to 2% held by the top ten. The sequencing sample was made of PBMCs. All receptors derive from a woman younger than 30 in good health and CMV-seropositive.

The chain links TRBV4-3 to TRBJ1-1, with TRBD1 as a possible D gene (6 bases). V was pared by 4 bases and J by 0 bases, with 12 bases between. CDR1 and CDR2 from the germline V gene are LGHNA and YSLEER. The length of the CDR3 is 15 residues. CDR3 sequence reads: CASSPSGTLNTEAFF. DNA of the CDR3: TGCGCCAGCAGCCCATCAGGGACATTGAACACTGAAGCTTTCTTT.

This rearrangement joins TRBV6-1 to TRBJ1-1, with no clear D. Germline V gives CDR1 MNHNS, CDR2 SASEGT. CDR3 length: 13 amino acids. V was shortened by 6 bases and J by 6 bases, with 14 bases between the two germline ends. The DNA for the CDR3 is TGTGCCAGCAGGGCCCAGAGCCGGGCTGAAGCTTTCTTT. Residues: CASRAQSRAEAFF.

J is TRBJ1-1 and V is TRBV6-5, with no clear D. V was trimmed by 0 bases and J by 1 base, leaving 6 bases between them. The CDR3 loop spans 14 amino acids. CDR1 and CDR2 from the germline V gene are MNHEY and SVGAGI. The CDR3 spells CASSYSRGNTEAFF. Written as DNA, the CDR3 is TGTGCCAGCAGTTACTCGCGGGGGAACACTGAAGCTTTCTTT.

This clone has just one count. The CDR3 sequence: CASSQDPGGYGYTF. CDR3 nucleotide sequence: TGTGCCAGCAGCCAAGATCCGGGTGGGTATGGCTACACCTTC. V and J are TRBV4-2 and TRBJ1-2; D is uncertain. V gave up 0 bases and J gave up 5 bases, with 10 bases separating them. CDR1 is LGHNA, CDR2 YNFKEQ, per germline. The CDR3 runs to 14 residues.

The genes are TRBV2 and TRBJ2-7; 8 positions match TRBD2. V trimming: 2 bases; J trimming: 4 bases; junction bases outside the gene matches: 7. Germline lookup yields CDR1 SNHLY and CDR2 FYNNEI. This CDR3 is built from 15 residues. In nucleotides, the CDR3 is TGTGCCAGCAGTGAATCACTAGCGGACCTGTACGAGCAGTACGTC. Translating it yields CASSESLADLYEQYV.

This sequence joins TRBV28 and TRBJ1-2; D might be TRBD1 (5 bases). In germline, CDR1 is MDHEN, CDR2 SYDVKM. Trimming cost V 2 bases and J 3 bases, with 13 bases left between them. CDR3 size: 15 residues. This CDR3 is CASSLAGSNDYGYTF. CDR3 coding DNA: TGTGCCAGCAGTTTAGCAGGGTCCAATGACTATGGCTACACCTTC.

V gene TRBV6-1 combines with J gene TRBJ1-5; TRBD1 is a possible D gene (5 bases). Germline CDR1 is MNHNS and CDR2 is SASEGT. The CDR3 extends over 14 amino acids. V was pared by 3 bases and J by 1 base, with 7 bases between. The CDR3 nucleotides are TGTGCCAGCAGTGAGAACAGGAGCAATCAGCCCCAGCATTTT. Residues: CASSENRSNQPQHF.

V gene TRBV27 combines with J gene TRBJ2-5; a possible D gene is TRBD1 (5 bases). Trimming removed 9 bases at V and 1 base at J, with 9 bases between. CDR1 and CDR2 from the germline V gene are MNHEY and SMNVEV (reference sequence). This CDR3 is 12 amino acids long. The CDR3, as DNA: TGTGCCAGTTGGACATCCCAAGAGACCCAGTACTTC. Residues: CASWTSQETQYF.

A single count supports this clone. This sequence joins TRBV7-9 and TRBJ2-1; D perhaps matches TRBD1 (7 bases). Germline-derived CDR1 and CDR2 are SEHNR and FQNEAQ (reference sequence). V was cut by 5 bases and J by 8 bases, with 13 bases left in between. The CDR3 runs to 13 residues. The CDR3 protein is CASSQGGVDEQFF. Written as DNA, the CDR3 is TGTGCCAGCAGCCAGGGGGGCGTCGATGAGCAGTTCTTC.

The chain is built from TRBV9 and TRBJ2-5; 8 nucleotides agree with TRBD1. CDR3 length: 14 amino acids. J lost 5 bases, V lost 4 bases, and 7 bases had no gene match. Germline V gene sequence: CDR1 SGDLS, CDR2 YYNGEE. CDR3 DNA: TGTGCCAGCAGCCCTACAGGGGGAGGTGAGACCCAGTACTTC. This encodes CASSPTGGGETQYF.

The chain is built from TRBV7-9 and TRBJ2-6; a weak D match, TRBD2 (5 bases). CDR1 and CDR2 (germline): SEHNR, FQNEAQ (reference sequence). V was trimmed by 5 bases and J by 0 bases, leaving 17 bases between them. The CDR3 loop spans 18 amino acids. In DNA, the CDR3 is TGTGCCAGCAGCAACCCAAGCCCGGGGTCCTCTGGGGCCAACGTCCTGACTTTC. Translation: CASSNPSPGSSGANVLTF.

The chain has TRBV7-2 and TRBJ2-1; 11 bases are shared with TRBD2. Germline CDR1 and CDR2: SGHTA and FQGNSA. The J segment lost 1 base and the V segment lost 7 bases, leaving 6 bases of the junction unmatched. The CDR3 covers 16 residues. DNA of the CDR3: TGTGCCAGCATCCAACTAGCGGGGGTTTCCTACAATGAGCAGTTCTTC. Translated, it gives CASIQLAGVSYNEQFF.

V usage is TRBV6-6 and J usage is TRBJ1-6, with D possibly being TRBD1 (5 bases). Germline CDR1 MNHNY, CDR2 SVGAGI (reference sequence). This CDR3 is built from 16 residues. V dropped 2 bases and J dropped 10 bases, with 18 bases sitting between them. DNA of the CDR3: TGTGCCAGCAGTTACGATCTTGGGGCCCTGGGGTCACCCCTCCACTTT. Translated: CASSYDLGALGSPLHF.

This chain uses TRBV11-3 with TRBJ2-3; tentative D call: TRBD2 (6 bases). The CDR3 totals 16 residues. Looked up from germline, CDR1 is SGHNT and CDR2 is YENEEA. V was cut by 5 bases and J by 4 bases, with 19 bases left in between. This CDR3 reads CASSLSGGFGADTQYF. DNA for the CDR3: TGTGCCAGCAGCCTTAGTGGGGGGTTTGGGGCAGATACGCAGTATTTT.

The CDR3 loop reads CASSRLDEQFF. As DNA, the CDR3 is TGTGCCAGCTCTCGGTTGGATGAGCAGTTCTTC. This rearrangement joins TRBV6-1 to TRBJ2-1; no clear D. Looked up from germline, CDR1 is MNHNS and CDR2 is SASEGT. This CDR3 comprises 11 residues. Between the trimmed V and J ends, which lost 8 bases and 8 bases, there was a span of 10 bases.

J is TRBJ2-3 and V is TRBV7-9; D may be TRBD2 (7 bases). The germline V gene has CDR1 SEHNR and CDR2 FQNEAQ (reference sequence). With 8 bases removed from V and 0 bases from J, the gap between germline ends came to 21 bases. CDR3 length: 17 residues. The CDR3 loop reads CASDFGGLGESTDTQYF. CDR3 nucleotide sequence: TGTGCCAGCGATTTCGGGGGGCTCGGAGAGAGCACAGATACGCAGTATTTT.

This clone was detected only a few times. The V call is TRBV6-4, the J call TRBJ2-2; 7 bases map to TRBD1. Looked up from germline, CDR1 is MRHNA and CDR2 is SNTAGT. Trimming removed 2 bases from V and 2 bases from J; junction bases left unmatched: 8. This CDR3 spans 17 amino acids. The CDR3 bases are TGTGCCAGCAGTGACAAAGGGACAGCTGAAAACACCGGGGAGCTGTTTTTT. Its protein product is CASSDKGTAENTGELFF.

The rearrangement uses TRBV7-9 and TRBJ2-3; TRBD1 agrees at 7 bases. The junction had 4 bases not matched to a gene; V was cut back by 5 bases and J by 11 bases. The V gene's germline CDR1 is SEHNR and CDR2 FQNEAQ (reference sequence). This CDR3 comprises 11 residues. This CDR3 is CASSPDREQYF. CDR3 coding DNA: TGTGCCAGCAGCCCCGACAGGGAGCAGTATTTT.

This rearrangement joins TRBV6-5 to TRBJ1-5; TRBD1 aligns across 8 bases. CDR1 is MNHEY, CDR2 SVGAGI, per germline. The CDR3 contains 15 residues. Unmatched junction bases numbered 6, after V lost 6 bases and J lost 2 bases. The CDR3 region is CASSLDRAGNQPQHF. The DNA for the CDR3 is TGTGCCAGCAGCCTGGACAGGGCGGGCAATCAGCCCCAGCATTTT.

The V call is TRBV19, the J call TRBJ2-7, with 7 bases lining up with TRBD1. Germline V gene lookup returns CDR1 LNHDA and CDR2 SQIVND (reference sequence). The CDR3 contains 14 residues. The V and J ends lost 4 bases and 13 bases, in that order; junction bases with no gene match: 16. The CDR3 coding sequence is TGTGCCAGTAGTAAACCGGGACAGCTCTTATCGAGCTACGTC. This gives the protein CASSKPGQLLSSYV.

The V and J genes are TRBV4-1 and TRBJ1-4; 8 nucleotides match TRBD1. Germline lookup yields CDR1 MGHRA and CDR2 YSYEKL. This CDR3 is built from 14 residues. V shed 6 bases and J 5 bases; nucleotides not matched to a gene: 5. CDR3 DNA sequence: TGCGCCAGCAGTCCCCGACAGGGGAATGAAAAACTGTTTTTT. Protein sequence: CASSPRQGNEKLFF.

The chain is built from TRBV7-9 and TRBJ2-3; 11 bases are shared with TRBD2. Unmatched junction bases numbered 13, after V lost 3 bases and J lost 5 bases. The CDR3 sequence is 18 residues long. Germline CDR1 and CDR2: SEHNR and FQNEAQ (reference sequence). The CDR3 sequence is CASSFSLRTSGLGDTQYF. The DNA for the CDR3 is TGTGCCAGCAGCTTCTCCCTTAGGACTAGCGGGTTGGGAGATACGCAGTATTTT.

This clone was observed a few times. The chain joins TRBV6-5 to TRBJ2-7, with a tentative D call TRBD2 (5 bases). The CDR3 is made up of 13 amino acids. V was shortened by 0 bases and J by 7 bases, with 10 bases between the two germline ends. From germline, CDR1 is MNHEY and CDR2 SVGAGI. CDR3 sequence (DNA): TGTGCCAGCAGTTACTCTGGAGGACGAGAGCAGTACTTC. Amino acids: CASSYSGGREQYF.

The chain is built from TRBV11-2 and TRBJ1-3, with 12 bases matching TRBD1. V lost 1 base and J lost 2; bases outside the gene matches: 6. The germline V gene encodes CDR1 SGHAT and CDR2 FQNNGV. The CDR3 covers 18 residues. The CDR3 is CASSLAGGDRGPGNTIYF. The CDR3 region has the DNA TGTGCCAGCAGCTTAGCCGGGGGGGACAGGGGGCCTGGAAACACCATATATTTT.

The chain recombines TRBV28 with TRBJ1-4; D gene ambiguous. V was cut by 2 bases and J by 8 bases, with 12 bases left in between. The CDR3 consists of 14 residues. Germline assignment: CDR1 MDHEN and CDR2 SYDVKM. CDR3 nucleotide sequence: TGTGCCAGCAGTTTAGAACAACGGGGAGAAAAACTGTTTTTT. The encoded protein is CASSLEQRGEKLFF.

The gene calls are TRBV11-2 and TRBJ1-1; 7 nucleotides line up with TRBD1. Germline assignment: CDR1 SGHAT and CDR2 FQNNGV. V was clipped by 2 bases and J by 3 bases; unmatched bases: 6. There are 15 residues in the CDR3. The CDR3 loop reads CASSLPQGPHTEAFF. The DNA for the CDR3 is TGTGCCAGCAGCTTACCACAGGGGCCCCACACTGAAGCTTTCTTT.